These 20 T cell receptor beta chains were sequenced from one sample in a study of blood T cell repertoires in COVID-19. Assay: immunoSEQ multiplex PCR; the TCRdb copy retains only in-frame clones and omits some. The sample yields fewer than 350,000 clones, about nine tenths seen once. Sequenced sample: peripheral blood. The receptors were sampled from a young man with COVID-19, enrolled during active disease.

In nucleotides, the CDR3 is TGTGCCAGCAGCCAAGATAGCTTAACCACGCAGTATTTT. It encodes CASSQDSLTTQYF. This chain joins TRBV14 and TRBJ2-3; no clear D. Trimming stripped 0 bases from V and 9 bases from J, with 10 bases between. CDR1 is SGHDN and CDR2 is FVKESK in the germline V gene. The CDR3 sequence is 13 residues long.

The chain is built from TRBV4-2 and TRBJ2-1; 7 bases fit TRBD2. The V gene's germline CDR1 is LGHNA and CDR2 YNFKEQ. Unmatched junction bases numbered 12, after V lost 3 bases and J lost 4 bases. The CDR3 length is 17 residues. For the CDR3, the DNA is TGTGCCAGCAGCCAGATCGAAACGGGGGGATTTTACAATGAGCAGTTCTTC. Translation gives CASSQIETGGFYNEQFF.

CDR3 protein: CASSNSGSLQYNEQFF. As DNA, the CDR3 is TGTGCCAGCAGCAATTCGGGATCACTCCAATACAATGAGCAGTTCTTC. The chain carries TRBV5-4 and TRBJ2-1; a possible D gene is TRBD2 (5 bases). V was trimmed by 4 bases and J by 4 bases, leaving 18 bases between them. There are 16 residues in the CDR3. Germline V gene data show CDR1 as SGHNT and CDR2 as YYREEE (reference sequence).

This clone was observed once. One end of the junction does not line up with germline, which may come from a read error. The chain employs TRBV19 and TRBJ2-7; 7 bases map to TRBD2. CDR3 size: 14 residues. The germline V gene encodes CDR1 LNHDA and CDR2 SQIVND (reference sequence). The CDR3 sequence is CASSIGLGSYEQYF. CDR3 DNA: TGTGCCAGTAGCATAGGACTAGGTTCCTACGAGCAGTACTTC.

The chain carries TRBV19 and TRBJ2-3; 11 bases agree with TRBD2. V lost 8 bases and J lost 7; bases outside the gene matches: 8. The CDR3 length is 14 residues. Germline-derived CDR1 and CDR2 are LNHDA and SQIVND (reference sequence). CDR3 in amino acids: CASSTSGGLNTQYF. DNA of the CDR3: TGTGCCAGTTCAACTAGCGGGGGTTTGAATACGCAGTATTTT.

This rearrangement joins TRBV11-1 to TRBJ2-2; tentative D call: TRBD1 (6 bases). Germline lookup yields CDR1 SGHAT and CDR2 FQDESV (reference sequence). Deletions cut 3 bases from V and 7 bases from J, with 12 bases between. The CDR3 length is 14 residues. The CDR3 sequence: CASSFLEGHGELFF. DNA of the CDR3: TGTGCCAGCAGCTTCCTTGAGGGACACGGGGAGCTGTTTTTT.

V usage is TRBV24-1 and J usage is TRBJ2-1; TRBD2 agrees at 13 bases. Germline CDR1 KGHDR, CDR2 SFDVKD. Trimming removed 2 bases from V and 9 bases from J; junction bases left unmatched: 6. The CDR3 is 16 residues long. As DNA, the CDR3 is TGTGCCACCAGTGATTATACTAGCGGGAGGGCCGCTGAGCAGTTCTTC. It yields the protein CATSDYTSGRAAEQFF.

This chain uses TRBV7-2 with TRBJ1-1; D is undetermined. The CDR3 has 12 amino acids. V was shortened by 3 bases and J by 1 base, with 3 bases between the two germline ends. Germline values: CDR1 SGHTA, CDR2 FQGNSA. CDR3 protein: CASSFGNTEAFF. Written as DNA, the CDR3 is TGTGCCAGCAGCTTCGGGAACACTGAAGCTTTCTTT.

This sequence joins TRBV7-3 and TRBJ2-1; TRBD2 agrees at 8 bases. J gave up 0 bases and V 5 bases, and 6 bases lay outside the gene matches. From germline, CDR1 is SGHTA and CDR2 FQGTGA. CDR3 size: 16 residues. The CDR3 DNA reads TGTGCCAGCAGCAAAGGGAGCGGGGGCTCCTACAATGAGCAGTTCTTC. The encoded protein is CASSKGSGGSYNEQFF.

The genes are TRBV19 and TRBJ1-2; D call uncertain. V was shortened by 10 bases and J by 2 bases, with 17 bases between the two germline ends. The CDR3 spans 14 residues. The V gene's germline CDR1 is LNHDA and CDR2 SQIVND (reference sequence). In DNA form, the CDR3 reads TGTGCCACCCAGTCTGAAGGACTCAACTATGGCTACACCTTC. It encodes CATQSEGLNYGYTF.

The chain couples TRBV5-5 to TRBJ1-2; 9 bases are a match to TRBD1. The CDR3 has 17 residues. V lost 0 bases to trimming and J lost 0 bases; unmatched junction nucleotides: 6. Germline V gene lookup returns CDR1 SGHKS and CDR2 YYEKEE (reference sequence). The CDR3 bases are TGTGCCAGCAGCTTGGCCCAAACAGGGGGCCCTAACTATGGCTACACCTTC. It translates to CASSLAQTGGPNYGYTF.

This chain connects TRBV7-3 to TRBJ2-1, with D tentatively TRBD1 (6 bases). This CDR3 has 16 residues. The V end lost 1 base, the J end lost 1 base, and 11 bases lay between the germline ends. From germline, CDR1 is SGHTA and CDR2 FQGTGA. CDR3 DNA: TGTGCCAGCAGCTTAATGTTCGGACAGTCCTACAATGAGCAGTTCTTC. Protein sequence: CASSLMFGQSYNEQFF.

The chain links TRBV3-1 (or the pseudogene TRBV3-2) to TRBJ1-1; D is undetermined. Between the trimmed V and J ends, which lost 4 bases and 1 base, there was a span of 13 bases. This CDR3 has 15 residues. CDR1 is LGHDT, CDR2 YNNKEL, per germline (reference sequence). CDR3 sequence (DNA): TGTGCCAGCAGCCCGCGTCCCCCTTGGAACACTGAAGCTTTCTTT. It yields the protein CASSPRPPWNTEAFF.

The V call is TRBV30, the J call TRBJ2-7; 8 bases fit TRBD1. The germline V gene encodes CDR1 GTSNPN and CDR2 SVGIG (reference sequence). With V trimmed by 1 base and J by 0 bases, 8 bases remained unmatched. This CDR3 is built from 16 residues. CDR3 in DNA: TGTGCCTGGAGTGGATATGGGGACAGGTTCTCCTACGAGCAGTACTTC. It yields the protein CAWSGYGDRFSYEQYF.

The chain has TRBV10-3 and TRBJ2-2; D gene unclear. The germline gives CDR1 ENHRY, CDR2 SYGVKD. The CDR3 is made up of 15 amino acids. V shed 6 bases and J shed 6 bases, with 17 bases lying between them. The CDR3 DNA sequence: TGTGCCATCAGGCCTACCTATGCAGAGGCCGGGGAGCTGTTTTTT. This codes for CAIRPTYAEAGELFF.

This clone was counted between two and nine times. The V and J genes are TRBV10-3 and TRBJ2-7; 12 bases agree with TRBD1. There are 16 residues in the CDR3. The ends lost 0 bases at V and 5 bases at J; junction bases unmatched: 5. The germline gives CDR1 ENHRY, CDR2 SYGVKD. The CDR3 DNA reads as TGTGCCATCAGTGAGTCGGGACAGGGGGCTAGCGACGAGCAGTACTTC. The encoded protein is CAISESGQGASDEQYF.

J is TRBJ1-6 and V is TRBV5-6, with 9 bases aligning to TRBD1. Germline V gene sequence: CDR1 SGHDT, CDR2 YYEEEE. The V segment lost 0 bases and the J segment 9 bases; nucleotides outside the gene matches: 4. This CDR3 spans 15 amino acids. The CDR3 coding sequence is TGTGCCAGCAGCTTGGTCGGACAGGGGCTTTCACCCCTCCACTTT. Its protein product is CASSLVGQGLSPLHF.

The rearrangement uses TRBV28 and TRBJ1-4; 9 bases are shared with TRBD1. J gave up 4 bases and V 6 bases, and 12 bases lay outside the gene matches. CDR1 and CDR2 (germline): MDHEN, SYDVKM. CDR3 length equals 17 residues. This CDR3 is CASSRPGTGFGNEKLFF. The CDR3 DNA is TGTGCCAGCAGCCGTCCCGGGACAGGGTTTGGTAATGAAAAACTGTTTTTT.

The CDR3 reads CASRPTRIYGYTF. The CDR3 DNA is TGTGCCAGCAGACCGACTCGTATCTATGGCTACACCTTC. This chain uses TRBV6-5 with TRBJ1-2, with D unclear. The CDR3 covers 13 residues. Deletions cut 6 bases from V and 4 bases from J, with 12 bases between. The V gene's germline CDR1 is MNHEY and CDR2 SVGAGI.

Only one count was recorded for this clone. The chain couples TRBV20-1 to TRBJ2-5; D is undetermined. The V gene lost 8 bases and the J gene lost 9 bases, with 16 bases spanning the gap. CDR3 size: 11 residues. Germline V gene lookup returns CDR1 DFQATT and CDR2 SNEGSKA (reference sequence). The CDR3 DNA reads TGCAGTCCTACTGGGTATGAGGCCCAGTACTTC. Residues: CSPTGYEAQYF.